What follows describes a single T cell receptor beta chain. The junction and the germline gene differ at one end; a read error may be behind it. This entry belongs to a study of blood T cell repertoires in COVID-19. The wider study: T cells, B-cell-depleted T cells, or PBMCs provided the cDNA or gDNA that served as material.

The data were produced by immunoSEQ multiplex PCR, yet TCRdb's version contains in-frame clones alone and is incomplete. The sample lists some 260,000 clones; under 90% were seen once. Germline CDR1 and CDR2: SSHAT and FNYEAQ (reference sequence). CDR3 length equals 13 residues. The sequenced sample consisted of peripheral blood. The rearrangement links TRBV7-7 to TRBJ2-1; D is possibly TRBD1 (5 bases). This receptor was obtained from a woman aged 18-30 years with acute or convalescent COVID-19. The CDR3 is CASSFDRQNEQFF. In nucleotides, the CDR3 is TGTGCTAGCAGCTTTGACAGACAGAATGAGCAGTTCTTC.